This TCR beta chain was recovered during a study of cytomegalovirus exposure and HLA in healthy donors (dated by TCRdb to 2016 to 2017). Regarding the research as a whole: An earlier analysis of some 600 of the donors reported about 280 Gb of sequence data and 117 million unique TCR beta sequences obtained from approximately 180 million T cells. Around 300 gigabases of sequencing data and 78 million or so unique TCR sequences were included in an early release covering 550 to 650 HLA-typed donors. Of the roughly 400 genotyped donors, approximately 82% fell in the genetic ancestry cluster associated with self-reported Caucasian donors. The study aimed to test whether cataloging public T cell receptors could reveal signatures of past pathogen exposure. The T cell repertoires of some 700 subjects were profiled by immunosequencing and related to cytomegalovirus serostatus. Besides the first cohort of 500 to 700 subjects, a separate validation cohort made up of 90 to 150 different subjects was used. To predict cytomegalovirus infection status, the study combined high-throughput TCR immunosequencing, statistical association of individual TCRs with disease status, and machine learning. To study patterns of TCR occurrence, a later analysis re-analyzed previously published TCR beta repertoires from several hundred donors and added high-resolution HLA genotyping. The later analysis used no new phenotypic data to find candidate immune exposures, relying instead on TCR beta sequences and their occurrence across donors. An earlier analysis of approximately 640 of the donors applied high-throughput TCR beta sequencing to assess whether each TCR beta V gene segment acted as functional or pseudogenic. Alongside the repertoire data, information on donor age, sex, ethnicity and CMV serostatus was compiled. Genome-wide SNP genotypes for about 65% of the roughly 700 donors were used in a later genetic analysis, which treated that subset as a discovery cohort. All discovery cohort repertoires had been generated on a single sequencing platform. Class I and class II HLA loci were covered by the typing at four-digit resolution. Typing coverage differed by locus: A, B, C, DRB1 and DQB1 were typed in about 620-640 donors, DQA1 in approximately 520, DPA1 in around 600, and DPB1 in 472. Roughly 5 DR-DQ haplotypes were handled as single units for association and clustering, since linkage in the cohort was strong. Among about 360 genotyped donors of the cohort, an average of 235,054 unique TCR beta nucleotide sequences were sequenced per donor, about a sixth of them non-productive.

Library method: the immunoSEQ multiplex PCR assay. A mixture of 60 forward primers for TCR Vbeta segments and 13 reverse primers for TCR Jbeta segments was used in the multiplex PCR. A multiplex PCR assay on genomic DNA amplified the CDR3 region of rearranged TCR beta genes. The Illumina HiSeq System was used to sequence the amplified TCR beta libraries as 87-base-pair reads. As for how the authors treated the data: Across the roughly 640 repertoires, a later analysis counted tens of millions of unique TCR beta chains, 9.5 million to 12 million of which were shared by at least two donors. To remove PCR and sequencing errors, raw reads were error-corrected and collapsed into unique sequences using a nearest-neighbor algorithm that merged closely related sequences. V, D and J gene segments were assigned by aligning CDR3 sequences to IMGT reference sequences. For a sequence to be retained, a match of at least six nucleotides to both a V gene segment and a J gene segment was required. Rearrangements were classified as productive when the CDR3 lacked stop codons and remained in frame with V and J, and all other rearrangements were classified as non-productive. CDR3 was defined according to IMGT convention as the region running from the second conserved V-encoded cysteine to the conserved J-encoded phenylalanine. Sequences without an unambiguous match to a single V gene segment were excluded from the earlier analysis of about 600 of the donors. An earlier analysis of 500 to 600 of the donors classified V segments as functional when productive rearrangements were above 56.7% and as segregating when the standard deviation between donors was above 5%. A statistical classification framework was built to diagnose cytomegalovirus status from the catalog of TCR beta chain sequences. V and J gene assignment, in a later analysis, came from comparing TCR nucleotide sequences with IMGT/GENE-DB human TR gene sequences. A later analysis assigned CDR3 sequences and most-parsimonious VDJ recombination scenarios with the TCRdist pipeline. A later analysis defined each TCR beta chain by its CDR3 amino acid sequence plus V-gene family, and excluded reads lacking a unique V-gene family. In a later analysis, around 650 highly shared, low-generation-probability nucleotide sequences were removed to address suspected cross-contamination and a sequencing artifact. In a later analysis, a clonal expansion index was calculated for each public chain from normalized within-repertoire ranks of inferred template counts. Generation probabilities in a later analysis came from a VDJ recombination model fitted to out-of-frame rearrangements, and those results were checked against IGoR. In a later analysis, TCR-TCR, TCR-HLA and TCR-CMV co-occurrence was scored with hypergeometric tests, and a repertoire-size bias correction was applied to TCR pairs. False discovery rates were estimated in a later analysis by permuting HLA or CMV assignments 20 times. In a later analysis, co-occurring TCRs were grouped using DBSCAN, and TCRdist sequence similarity was added for clustering within HLA-allele-positive subsets. Repertoires with fewer than 30,000 or more than 120,000 public chains, plus five repertoires with anomalous nucleotide sharing, were excluded from co-occurrence clustering. Here the immuneACCESS table is served through TCRdb, limited to in-frame sequences with V and J called. Missing clones are a known gap in these copies; in checked studies unresolved V genes cover under half, and the rest lacks a known reason. D and trimming come from the DNA, and the V and J calls and clone size come from that table. In this sample the table shows approximately 190,000 clones, 75% to 85% of which occur a single time. In total, the top ten clones hold roughly 14% of the sample.

The study at large found these results: Only TCR beta chains were sequenced in this cohort, and the absence of alpha or paired-chain data limited detectable features. An earlier analysis of approximately 530 of the donors showed that most TCR beta V segments appeared in productive rearrangements either about 87% or about 30% of the time, which broadly matched IMGT annotations. Compared with the approximately 710-donor mean, donors in an Asian-associated ancestry cluster had fewer N-insertions in productive TCRs, according to a later genetic analysis. Because the 87-base-pair reads could not distinguish some IMGT-functional V segments, including TRBV6-2 and TRBV6-3, those segments were excluded. The classifier was reported to diagnose cytomegalovirus status with high specificity and sensitivity in both the original and validation cohorts. In a later analysis, most CMV-associated TCR beta chains were found to appear HLA-restricted, with HLA associations seemingly driven largely by CMV exposure. A later analysis reported that several top co-occurrence clusters appeared linked to parvovirus B19, influenza, CMV and Epstein-Barr virus. Most TCR sequences were seen in very few donors, while some public TCRs were found in many individuals. The study listed around 160 TCR beta chains as associated with cytomegalovirus. Because some donors lacked HLA typing at each locus, the association tests relied only on the typed subset. At a false discovery rate of 0.05, a later analysis linked some 17,000 TCR beta sequences to specific HLA alleles. A cluster of highly shared sequence variants was judged likely to represent a technical artifact of the sequencing pipeline. In a later analysis, TCR association rates were found to vary across HLA loci, with the most associated TCRs seen for DRB1 alleles and the fewest for HLA-C alleles. Linkage disequilibrium might explain the correlated functional status among segregating V segments, but an unknown experimental factor could not be ruled out. In vitro tests confirmed that a few of the cytomegalovirus-associated TCR beta chains recognize cytomegalovirus antigens. When HLA alleles, especially DR and DQ, strongly co-occurred, TCR associations were difficult to assign to individual alleles. The earlier analysis of 587 of the donors excluded some 15 rarely observed V segments, including chromosome 9 orphons, because counts were too low. A later genetic analysis associated a missense DCLRE1C variant with V-gene and J-gene trimming of TCR beta chains, and an independent cohort replicated the association. The authors suggested that the approach could potentially be generalized to other disease states and immunological phenotypes. The only immune exposure information available for the cohort was CMV serostatus. Roughly uniform sequencing depth across donors was assumed in presence/absence analyses, although this assumption may not hold. A further reported finding was that TCR beta sequences accurately predicted the HLA-A and HLA-B alleles for most subjects in the first cohort. A later analysis found that HLA-associated TCR beta chains were more clonally expanded and had lower generation probabilities than equally common non-associated chains.

The CDR3 sequence holds 15 residues, the cysteine and phenylalanine included. Left in the record is the CDR3 DNA by itself, 45 bases read in frame from the first base. Trimming costs V 3 bases and J 3 bases, and their ends lie 9 bases apart. The CDR1 and CDR2 encoded by the germline V gene (reference sequence) are LNHDA and SQIVND. Note on this clone: It has no known antigen specificity. No per-base quality is available; no much larger clone lies one base away.

The cohort was made up of approximately 700 healthy bone marrow donors. At the time of sampling, every cohort member was nominally healthy, though immune exposures that went unrecorded were likely present. The donor tested CMV seropositive and was one of the 289 seropositive cohort members. A peripheral blood sample was provided by each donor, and peripheral blood mononuclear cells were used for TCR beta sequencing. Genomic DNA extraction from the blood cell samples was performed with the Qiagen DNeasy Blood Extraction Kit. The chain employs TRBV19 and TRBJ1-6; the D gene is perhaps TRBD1, from 6 matching bases. Sequenced sample: PBMCs. This clonotype was sampled from a woman between 25 and 40 years old in good health and CMV-seropositive. The nucleotide sequence is given as TGTGCCAGTAGTATCCAGGGGAGCTATAATTCACCCCTCCACTTT. This encodes CASSIQGSYNSPLHF.